This record covers a single TCR beta chain. What it binds is not known. This entry belongs to a study of T cell responses to AZD1222 COVID-19 vaccine. Findings and limits, study-wide: The donors showed a predominance of white British ancestry and of females, with possible underestimation of clonal diversity.

Produced via immunoSEQ multiplex PCR; TCRdb's table is partial and in-frame only. The sample lists tens of thousands of clones, nearly 90% occurring once. CDR1 SQVTM and CDR2 ANQGSEA come from the germline V gene. The V gene lost 7 bases and the J gene lost 8 bases, with 17 bases spanning the gap. CDR3 length: 12 amino acids. Sequenced here: peripheral blood, sampled 28 days after the second AZD1222 dose. This TCR came from an adult who received the AZD1222 COVID-19 vaccine. The J gene is TRBJ1-2, the V gene TRBV29-1; no clear D gene. The DNA for the CDR3 is TGCAGCGCGCTCGGGTCAGCGGCGGGCTACACCTTC. Translation: CSALGSAAGYTF.